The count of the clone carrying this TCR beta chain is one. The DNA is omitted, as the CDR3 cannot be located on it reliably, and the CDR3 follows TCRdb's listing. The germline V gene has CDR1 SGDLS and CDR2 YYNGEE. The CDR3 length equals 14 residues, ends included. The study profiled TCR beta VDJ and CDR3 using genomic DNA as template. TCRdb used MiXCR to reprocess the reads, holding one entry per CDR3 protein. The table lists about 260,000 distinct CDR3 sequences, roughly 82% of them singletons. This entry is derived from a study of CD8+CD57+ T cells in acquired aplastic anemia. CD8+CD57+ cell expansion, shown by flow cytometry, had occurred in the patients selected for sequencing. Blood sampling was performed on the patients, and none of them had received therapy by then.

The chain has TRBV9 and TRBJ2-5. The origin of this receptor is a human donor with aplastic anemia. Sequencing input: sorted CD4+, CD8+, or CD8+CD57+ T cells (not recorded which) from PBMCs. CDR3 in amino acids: CASSVGSDQQYFGF.